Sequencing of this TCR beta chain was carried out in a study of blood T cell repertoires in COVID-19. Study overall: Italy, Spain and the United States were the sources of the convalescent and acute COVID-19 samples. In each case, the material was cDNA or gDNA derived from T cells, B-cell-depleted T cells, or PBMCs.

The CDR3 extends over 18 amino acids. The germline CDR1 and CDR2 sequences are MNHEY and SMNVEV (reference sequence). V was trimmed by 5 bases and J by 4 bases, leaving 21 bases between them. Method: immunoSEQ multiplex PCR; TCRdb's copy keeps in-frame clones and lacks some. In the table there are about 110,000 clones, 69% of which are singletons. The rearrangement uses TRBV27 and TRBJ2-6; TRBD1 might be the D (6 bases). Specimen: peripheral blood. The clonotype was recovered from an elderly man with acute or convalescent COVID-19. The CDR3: CASSPFGGAASGANVLTF. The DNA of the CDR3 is TGTGCCAGCAGTCCTTTTGGGGGCGCGGCGTCAGGGGCCAACGTCCTGACTTTC.